Each of the 2 T cell receptor beta chains below was sequenced from the same sample in a study of T cells after somatic rescue of genetic block. Sequencing used immunoSEQ multiplex PCR; TCRdb keeps in-frame clones, though not all of them. Of roughly 58,000 clones listed, 95% to 96% were seen once; the top ten hold roughly 0.077%. Material for sequencing was peripheral blood mononuclear cells (PBMCs). Receptors originate from a child under three years old.

V gene TRBV12-5 combines with J gene TRBJ2-3; maybe TRBD2 (5 bases). V lost 0 bases and J lost 0, with 13 bases in between. This CDR3 contains 17 residues. CDR1 is LGHNT, CDR2 FRNRAP, per germline. CDR3 DNA: TGTGCTAGTGGTTTGGTACGACGGGGAGCTAGCACAGATACGCAGTATTTT. Amino acid sequence: CASGLVRRGASTDTQYF. Full variable domain (outside the CDR3, taken from reference TRBV12-5 and TRBJ2-3): DARVTQTPRHKVTEMGQEVTMRCQPILGHNTVFWYRQTMMQGLELLAYFRNRAPLDDSGMPKDRFSAEMPDATLATLKIQPSEPRDSAVYFCASGLVRRGASTDTQYFGPGTRLTVL.

V is TRBV28 and J is TRBJ2-7; D assignment may be TRBD1 or TRBD2 (5 bases each). The germline V gene has CDR1 MDHEN and CDR2 SYDVKM. There are 13 residues in the CDR3. V lost 3 bases to trimming and J lost 0 bases, with 6 bases between them. Here the CDR3 DNA reads TGTGCCAGCAGTTTTGGGGGCTCCTACGAGCAGTACTTC. Encoded protein: CASSFGGSYEQYF. Full variable domain (rest looked up from reference TRBV28 and TRBJ2-7): DVKVTQSSRYLVKRTGEKVFLECVQDMDHENMFWYRQDPGLGLRLIYFSYDVKMKEKGDIPEGYSVSREKKERFSLILESASTNQTSMYLCASSFGGSYEQYFGPGTRLTVT.